This T cell receptor beta chain derives from a study of T cells in Graves' hyperthyroidism and ophthalmopathy (dated by TCRdb to the late 2010s). About the study as a whole: Peripheral blood was sampled at the time of initial diagnosis, prior to any treatment. Following sampling, methimazole starting at 30 mg daily was given to hyperthyroidism patients, and high-dose intravenous methylprednisolone was given to ophthalmopathy patients. Prospective prediction of ophthalmopathy was tested in an independent validation cohort of fewer than 20 hyperthyroidism patients and some 17 patients who later progressed to ophthalmopathy. The study also compared thyroid tissue and blood T-cell repertoires from a handful of Graves' hyperthyroidism patients. The approximately 100 discovery patients were divided at random into training and test sets in a 7:3 ratio. The paper reports TCR Vbeta CDR3 sequencing of 130 to 150 peripheral blood samples: under 45 ophthalmopathy, fewer than 80 hyperthyroidism and around 17 progressor patients. TCR V-J signatures able to tell the groups apart were searched for in a discovery cohort of 100 patients, of whom over 40 had Graves' ophthalmopathy and roughly 57 had stable Graves' hyperthyroidism.

As regards this clonotype: The specificity of this receptor is unknown. The record has no base qualities; no much larger clone is one base away.

The hyperthyroidism patients were between 18 and 65 years old and newly diagnosed, with a disease duration of less than 2 months. Exclusion was applied to patients with uncontrolled infections, other autoimmune diseases, pregnancy or lactation. Diagnoses were established on the basis of clinical symptoms, serum thyroxine and TRAb, thyroid ultrasound, and orbital computed tomography. Blood from progressor patients was drawn when they were first diagnosed with hyperthyroidism, before any ophthalmopathy symptoms appeared. PBMCs were isolated from 7.5 to 10 ml of fresh peripheral blood by Ficoll-Paque density gradient centrifugation. Progressor patients were first diagnosed with Graves' hyperthyroidism and then developed ophthalmopathy during follow-up. Total RNA was extracted with Trizol reagent, and quality was checked on an Agilent 2100 Bioanalyzer. The TCR beta CDR3 regions were amplified from RNA transcripts. A first-round RT-PCR of the TCR CDR3 used the HTBI primer set with the Qiagen OneStep RT-PCR kit. Libraries were constructed in a second round of multiplex PCR, after which size selection and purification were carried out. The libraries were sequenced on an Illumina HiSeq2000 using paired-end 100 bp reads. As for the authors' bioinformatics: Raw data were processed with SOAPnuke, discarding reads with adapters, uncalled bases, mean Phred below 15, or no exact constant-primer or identifier match. High-quality paired reads were merged with COPE v1.2.5, and unique nucleotide sequences were defined as clonotypes. Clonotypes were aligned to IMGT TRBV, TRBD and TRBJ reference segments using MiTCR v1.1. The analysis was restricted to V-J combinations with a frequency above 0.0001, which together covered just over 99% of the repertoires. A TCS score was defined as the ratio between F50 (clonal expansion) and ExV (chaos), using BLOSUM62-based TCRdist between CDR3 peptides within each V-J. Welch's t-statistics and random forest reduced roughly 530 V-J features to roughly 13, which were used in a naive Bayes classifier (R e1071). In TCRdb, the public reads were trimmed at Q25 with fastp and aligned with MiXCR, with productive beta chains retained. CDR3 protein sequences are deduplicated, and each keeps its most common genes and DNA. For this entry, the V and J calls and clone size follow TCRdb and not the study's own pipeline. Present in this sample are some 400,000 distinct CDR3 sequences, roughly 13% of which were seen just once. The ten largest make up around 21% of the sample.

V drops 3 bases and J drops 7 bases, leaving 22 bases in between. From the cysteine through the phenylalanine, the CDR3 covers 16 amino acids. Solely the CDR3 DNA is kept, with 48 bases framed from the first base. CDR1 and CDR2 are read off the germline V gene (reference sequence) as DFQATT and SNEGSKA. The full study reports these points: Most expanded thyroid clonotypes (frequency above 0.001) were also detected in blood, a finding suggesting that blood repertoires may reflect thyroid immune responses. In validation, progression to ophthalmopathy was predicted by the model with nearly 71% sensitivity and about 72% specificity, a median of roughly six months before onset. Sample size was not statistically predetermined, and blinding of investigators to group allocation was not performed. Ophthalmopathy was separated from stable hyperthyroidism by a 13 V-J signature model, with about 86% sensitivity and about 81% specificity obtained in cross-validation and 80%/75% obtained in testing.

The sample taken for sequencing was blood. The chain is made from TRBV20-1 and TRBJ1-5; 6 matching bases give a weak D call of TRBD1. The source is a man aged 25 to 40 with Graves' hyperthyroidism that later progressed to Graves' ophthalmopathy. Read as DNA, the sequence is TGCAGTGCTAGGGAGACCGGGACAAAGAGAAGGCAGCCCCAGCATTTT. This codes for CSARETGTKRRQPQHF.